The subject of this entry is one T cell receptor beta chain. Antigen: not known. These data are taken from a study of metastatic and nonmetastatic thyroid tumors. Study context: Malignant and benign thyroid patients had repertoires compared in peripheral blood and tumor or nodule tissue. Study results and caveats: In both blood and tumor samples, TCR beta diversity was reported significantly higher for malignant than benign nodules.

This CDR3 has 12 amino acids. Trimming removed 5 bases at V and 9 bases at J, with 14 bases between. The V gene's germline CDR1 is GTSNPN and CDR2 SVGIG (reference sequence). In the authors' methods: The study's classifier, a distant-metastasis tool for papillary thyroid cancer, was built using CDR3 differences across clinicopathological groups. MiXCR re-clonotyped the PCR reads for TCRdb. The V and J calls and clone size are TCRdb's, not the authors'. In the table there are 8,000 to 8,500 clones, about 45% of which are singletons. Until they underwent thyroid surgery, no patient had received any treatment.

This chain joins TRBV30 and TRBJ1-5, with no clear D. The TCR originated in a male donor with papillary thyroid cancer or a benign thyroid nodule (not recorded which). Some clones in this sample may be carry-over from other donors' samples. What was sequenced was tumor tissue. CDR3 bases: TGTGCCTGGTCGGCGGCACTTGGGCCCCAGCATTTT. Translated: CAWSAALGPQHF.